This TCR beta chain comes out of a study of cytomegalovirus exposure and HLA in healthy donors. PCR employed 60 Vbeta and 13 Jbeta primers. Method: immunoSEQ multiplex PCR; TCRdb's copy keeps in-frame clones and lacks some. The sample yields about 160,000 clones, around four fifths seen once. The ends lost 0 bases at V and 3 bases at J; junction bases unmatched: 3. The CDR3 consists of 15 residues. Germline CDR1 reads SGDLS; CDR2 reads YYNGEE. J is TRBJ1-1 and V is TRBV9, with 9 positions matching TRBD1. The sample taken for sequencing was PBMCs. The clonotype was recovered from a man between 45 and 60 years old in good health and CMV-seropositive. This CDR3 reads CASSVVGQGDTEAFF. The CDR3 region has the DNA TGTGCCAGCAGCGTAGTGGGACAGGGAGACACTGAAGCTTTCTTT.